The rows below give T cell receptor beta chains drawn from one sample of a study of CD8 T cells in ankylosing spondylitis. TCRdb re-called the 5' RACE reads with MiXCR, one entry per CDR3 protein. The top ten hold around 6% of the sample, which has roughly 150,000 distinct CDR3 sequences, about a third seen once. The sequencing sample was made of synovial fluid, either unsorted or a sorted T cell fraction (not recorded which). The receptors derive from a male donor with ankylosing spondylitis. CDR3s include the opening cysteine and the closing phenylalanine or tryptophan. D genes are given only for firm matches. Rows give clone size only sometimes, using once, few, many, or a class for an expanded clone.

TRBV7-3,TRBJ2-3,few,TRBD2,TGTGCCAGCAGCTTATATGGCGGGAGTAAAGCAGATACGCAGTATTTT,CASSLYGGSKADTQYF
TRBV7-6,TRBJ2-1,few,.,TGTGCCAGCAGCCGACTAGGAATTGAGCAGTTCTTC,CASSRLGIEQFF
TRBV2,TRBJ1-2,.,TRBD1,TGTGCCAGCACCGAGGACAGGGTGAGAGCTAACTATGGCTACACCTTC,CASTEDRVRANYGYTF
TRBV5-1,TRBJ2-2,.,.,TGCGCCAGCAGCTTGGAAGGCGGCTCAAGGACCGGGGAGCTGTTTTTT,CASSLEGGSRTGELFF
TRBV7-2,TRBJ2-1,.,.,TGTGCCAGCAGCGTTTTCAATGAGCAGTTCTTC,CASSVFNEQFF
TRBV12-3/TRBV12-4,TRBJ2-1,.,TRBD2,TGTGCCAGCTCACCGACTAGCGGGGCCTACAATGAGCAGTTCTTC,CASSPTSGAYNEQFF
TRBV3-1,TRBJ2-2,once,TRBD2,TGTGCCAGCAGCCAGGCAGCGGGGGGGCCCGCCGGGGAGCTGTTTTTT,CASSQAAGGPAGELFF
TRBV7-2,TRBJ2-5,.,.,TGTGCCAGCAGCGGGAGGGACAGGAGGTCAGAGACCCAGTACTTC,CASSGRDRRSETQYF
TRBV7-2,TRBJ2-7,.,.,TGTGCCAGCAGCTTAGTGGGCGGAAGCTCCTACGAGCAGTACTTC,CASSLVGGSSYEQYF
TRBV6-2/TRBV6-3,TRBJ1-1,many,.,TGTGCCAGCAGTACAGGGAACACTGAAGCTTTCTTT,CASSTGNTEAFF
TRBV12-3/TRBV12-4,TRBJ1-5,few,.,TGTGCCAGCACCAACTCAGAGAATCAGCCCCAGCATTTT,CASTNSENQPQHF
TRBV5-4,TRBJ2-1,.,TRBD2,TGTGCCAGCAGCCGACACAATCTAGCGGGAGGGGTGAATGAGCAGTTCTTC,CASSRHNLAGGVNEQFF
TRBV28,TRBJ2-4,few,.,TGTGCCAGCAGCTCTTCGGACAAGAAAAACATTCAGTACTTC,CASSSSDKKNIQYF
TRBV4-2,TRBJ2-7,.,.,TGTGCCAGCAGCCAAGGGGTCCTAGCTTCAGTCTACGAGCAGTACTTC,CASSQGVLASVYEQYF
TRBV2,TRBJ1-1,few,.,TGTGCCAGCAGTATGGTCAGGGGTTTTTCGGGCACTGAAGCTTTCTTT,CASSMVRGFSGTEAFF
TRBV10-3,TRBJ2-7,.,.,TGTGCCATCAGTGAGCCACGGACACGGTACGAGCAGTACTTC,CAISEPRTRYEQYF
TRBV4-2,TRBJ2-1,.,.,TGTGCCAGCAGCCAAGGAGACATTAGCTCCTACAATGAGCAGTTCTTC,CASSQGDISSYNEQFF
TRBV29-1,TRBJ2-2,.,.,TGCAGCGTTGAAAAGGGCCTGTCAGGCACCGGGGAGCTGTTTTTT,CSVEKGLSGTGELFF
TRBV6-1,TRBJ2-6,.,.,TGTGGTTCTCGGGCAGCCAACGTCCTGACTTTC,CGSRAANVLTF
TRBV12-3/TRBV12-4,TRBJ1-2,few,.,TGTGCCAGCAGTCCACCGGACAGCCCCTATGGCTACACCTTC,CASSPPDSPYGYTF
TRBV7-2,TRBJ2-2,few,TRBD1,TGTGCCAGCAGCTTAATGCAGGGGGCGCCTGCCGGGGAGCTGTTTTTT,CASSLMQGAPAGELFF
TRBV18,TRBJ2-2,.,.,TGTGCCAGCTCTCTCTTGGATAACACCGGGGAGCTGTTTTTT,CASSLLDNTGELFF
TRBV2,TRBJ1-2,.,.,TGTGCCAGCAGTGCAGTACTCTATGGCTACACCTTC,CASSAVLYGYTF
TRBV6-5,TRBJ2-7,.,TRBD1,TGTGCCAGCAGTTACTCTTTCTCGGGGACAGGGCAAGCCTACGAGCAGTACTTC,CASSYSFSGTGQAYEQYF
TRBV4-2,TRBJ2-1,many,TRBD2,TGTGCCAGCAGCCCCTTCCGCGGGAGCTCCTACAATGAGCAGTTCTTC,CASSPFRGSSYNEQFF
TRBV7-6,TRBJ1-2,once,.,TGTGCCAGCAGCCCCCCCGGGACGAGTGTCTATGGCTACACCTTC,CASSPPGTSVYGYTF
TRBV6-2/TRBV6-3,TRBJ2-7,.,TRBD2,TGTGCCAGCAGTTACGCGTCCACTAGCGGGTACGAGCAGTACTTC,CASSYASTSGYEQYF
TRBV29-1,TRBJ2-4,.,.,TGCAGCGGGGAGGTTCGGAACATTCAGTACTTC,CSGEVRNIQYF
TRBV20-1,TRBJ2-7,few,TRBD2,TGCAGTGCGAATATAGCGGGGGCCTCCTACGAGCAGTACTTC,CSANIAGASYEQYF
TRBV11-2,TRBJ2-3,.,.,TGTGCCAGCAGCTTAAGCCTAGCCACAGATACGCAGTATTTT,CASSLSLATDTQYF
TRBV5-1,TRBJ2-2,many,.,TGCGCCAGCAGGAGGGGGACCGGGGAGCTGTTTTTT,CASRRGTGELFF
TRBV6-1,TRBJ2-2,few,TRBD1,TGTGCCAGCAGTGTGTGGTTACAGGGGGCGGTCGGGGAGCTGTTTTTT,CASSVWLQGAVGELFF
TRBV20-1,TRBJ1-5,few,.,TGCAGTGCTAGCGGGGTCTCCCGGGATCAGCCCCAGCATTTT,CSASGVSRDQPQHF
TRBV7-2,TRBJ1-2,.,.,TGTGCCAGCAGCTTAGGGCAGGGGATGAACTATGGCTACACCTTC,CASSLGQGMNYGYTF
TRBV7-7,TRBJ2-2,many,.,TGTGCCAGCAGCCCCCGCAGGGACACCGGGGAGCTGTTTTTT,CASSPRRDTGELFF
TRBV20-1,TRBJ2-3,.,TRBD1,TGCAGTGCTAGGGGCAGGGGGCTGGATACGCAGTATTTT,CSARGRGLDTQYF
TRBV4-3,TRBJ2-3,many,TRBD2,TGCGCCAGCAGCCAAGCCCCGGTGGCTAGCGGGACAGATACGCAGTATTTT,CASSQAPVASGTDTQYF
TRBV7-9,TRBJ1-2,few,.,TGTGCCAGCAGCCCAGAAGTATCTACGGCGGGCTACACCTTC,CASSPEVSTAGYTF
TRBV27,TRBJ2-2,.,.,TGTGCCAGCAGTTCGTCCCTGAACACCGGGGAGCTGTTTTTT,CASSSSLNTGELFF
TRBV20-1,TRBJ1-1,.,.,TGCAGTGCTAGAGATCTGGGGAATCTGAACACTGAAGCTTTCTTT,CSARDLGNLNTEAFF
TRBV7-3,TRBJ2-5,few,.,TGTGCCAGCAGCTTAGGGGGGGCCGGAGAGACCCAGTACTTC,CASSLGGAGETQYF
TRBV29-1,TRBJ1-1,many,.,TGCGGGGGGGGAGGCACTGAAGCTTTCTTT,CGGGGTEAFF
TRBV20-1,TRBJ1-5,many,.,TGCAGTGCTAGAGATAGTAGCGGTGGGCAGCCCCAGCATTTT,CSARDSSGGQPQHF
TRBV2,TRBJ1-5,many,TRBD1,TGTGCCAGCAGTACGACAGGGTTGGGCAATCAGCCCCAGCATTTT,CASSTTGLGNQPQHF
TRBV5-4,TRBJ2-7,.,.,TGTGCCAGCAGCTTTTCTACGGGGGAGCAGTACTTC,CASSFSTGEQYF
TRBV9,TRBJ2-1,.,TRBD2,TGTGCCAGCAGCGTTAGCGGGAGCAATTACAATGAGCAGTTCTTC,CASSVSGSNYNEQFF
TRBV20-1,TRBJ1-1,.,.,TGCAGTGCTAGTCGGAGGGAGAACACTGAAGCTTTCTTT,CSASRRENTEAFF
TRBV3-1,TRBJ2-1,.,TRBD2,TGTGCCAGCAGACCAAGTCAGCGGGAGTGGGATGAGCAGTTCTTC,CASRPSQREWDEQFF
TRBV29-1,TRBJ2-7,.,.,TGCAGCGTTGAGGTCGGGCAGCCGAAAGGGCAGTACTTC,CSVEVGQPKGQYF
TRBV5-1,TRBJ2-5,.,TRBD2,TGCGCCAGCAGCTTTGCTAGCGGGAAAGAGACCCAGTACTTC,CASSFASGKETQYF
TRBV6-1,TRBJ2-7,.,.,TGTGCCAGCAGTAAACCCTCGGGCGACTACGAGCAGTACTTC,CASSKPSGDYEQYF